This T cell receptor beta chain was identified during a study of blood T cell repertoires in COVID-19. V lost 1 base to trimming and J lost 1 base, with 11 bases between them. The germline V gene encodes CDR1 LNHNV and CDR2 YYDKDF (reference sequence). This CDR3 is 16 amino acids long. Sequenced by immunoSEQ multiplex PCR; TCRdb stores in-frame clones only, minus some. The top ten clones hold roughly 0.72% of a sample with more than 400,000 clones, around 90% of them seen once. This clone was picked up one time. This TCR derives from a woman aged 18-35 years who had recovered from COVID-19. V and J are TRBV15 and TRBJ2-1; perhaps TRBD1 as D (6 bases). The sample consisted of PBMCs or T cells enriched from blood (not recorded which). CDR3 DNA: TGTGCCACCAGCAGAGGTCGGACAGCTTCCTACAATGAGCAGTTCTTC. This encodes CATSRGRTASYNEQFF.